The entry below gives a single T cell receptor (beta chain) sequence along with its context. The antigen it binds to is not known. No quality values exist for individual bases; no much larger clone is one base distant. Bulk bone marrow was analyzed without sorting T-cell subsets. Bone marrow from approximately ten myelodysplastic syndrome patients, collected before and after hypomethylating agent therapy, underwent immunosequencing of the TCR beta CDR3 regions. For longitudinal repertoire tracking, every patient provided one baseline bone marrow and two to three bone marrows collected at different post-treatment timepoints. Whole bone marrow served as the source for genomic DNA extraction, with DNA quality checked using TapeStation, NanoDrop OneC and PicoGreen assays. This sample is drawn from a study of hypomethylating agent response in myelodysplastic syndrome (dated by TCRdb to the early 2020s). Context from the whole study: The hypomethylating agents azacitidine (about 75% of the 11) or decitabine (3 of 11) were used to treat the patients. Response was defined as complete response or hematologic improvement, and patients who met neither criterion were classified as non-responders. Patients had a mean age of roughly 72 +/- 6.3 years, and a diploid cytogenetic profile was the most common. The mutation found most frequently was TET2, which appeared in about 45% of the 11 patients. Six or seven patients responded with complete response or hematologic improvement, and four or five patients were non-responders. Of the myelodysplastic syndrome patients in the cohort, some ten were male and 2 were female. Study-level results and caveats: Responders more often showed novel clonotypes emerging, while non-responders displayed more contracted clonotypes after treatment. Healthy control donors were not age-matched to MDS patients, which could have impacted the MDS versus healthy comparison. Possible recognition of novel MDS antigens by the shared GLIPH2 clusters was not confirmed, and experimental validation of that possible recognition is needed. Richness, rarefaction diversity and clonality did not change significantly after hypomethylating agent treatment, across all patients or within response groups. Only roughly twelve patients were analyzed, so the study cohort was small.

CDR1 and CDR2 are drawn from the germline V gene: LGHNA, YSLEER. From the cysteine through the phenylalanine, the CDR3 covers 15 amino acids. Of the read, only the CDR3 DNA is kept; its 45 bases are in frame from base 1. V and J lose 0 bases and 2 bases, and a span of 10 bases separates them. The library came from the immunoSEQ multiplex PCR assay. Sequencing was run at survey resolution with two replicates of about 200 ng each, for a total of around 400 ng of DNA per sample. The hsTCRB kit detected rearranged TCRB sequences in genomic DNA using multiplex PCR primers targeting V and J genes. To amplify the CDR3 region, the first PCR ran for roughly 31 cycles with the QIAGEN Multiplex PCR Kit. An 8-cycle second PCR added sample barcodes and Illumina adapters to each replicate. Pooled libraries were quantified using a QuantStudio 6 and the KAPA library quantification kit. About 15 pM of pooled libraries were sequenced on an Illumina MiSeq with 156-cycle single-end reads and a 15-cycle index read. Per the source publication's procedure: Of 168,753 unique clonotypes, 1.5% to 2% were flagged by VDJdb annotation as previously reported viral-epitope-specific. The immunoSEQ Data Assistant and immunoSEQ Analyzer converted raw reads into normalized, annotated TCRB repertoires. BioAnalyzer and version 0.6.5 of the immunarch R package were the tools used for clonotype analysis. Every repertoire was downsampled to the clone count of the smallest repertoire before richness was estimated. Clonotypes were classified as expanded, contracted or novel by Fisher's exact tests, with novel defined as zero frequency before treatment. Significantly changed CDR3 beta sequences were clustered with GLIPH2 at simulation_depth=1000 and kmer_min_depth=3, and CDR3s shorter than five residues were left out. Here the immuneACCESS table is served through TCRdb, limited to in-frame sequences with V and J called. Missing clones are a known gap in these copies; in checked studies unresolved V genes cover under half, and the rest lacks a known reason. The V and J calls and clone size are taken from that table; D and trimming were inferred from the DNA. This sample holds 4,500 to 7,000 clones; approximately 87% were observed only once. The ten most abundant clones make up 11% of the sample.

This receptor was identified in a human donor with myelodysplastic syndrome. The sequence is built from TRBV4-3 and TRBJ1-2; a confident D gene designation cannot be given. The source material was bone marrow, sampled before or after starting hypomethylating agent treatment for myelodysplastic syndrome (not recorded which). The CDR3 reads as follows: CASSQEWGINYGYTF. The DNA sequence is TGCGCCAGCAGCCAAGAATGGGGAATAAACTATGGCTACACCTTC.